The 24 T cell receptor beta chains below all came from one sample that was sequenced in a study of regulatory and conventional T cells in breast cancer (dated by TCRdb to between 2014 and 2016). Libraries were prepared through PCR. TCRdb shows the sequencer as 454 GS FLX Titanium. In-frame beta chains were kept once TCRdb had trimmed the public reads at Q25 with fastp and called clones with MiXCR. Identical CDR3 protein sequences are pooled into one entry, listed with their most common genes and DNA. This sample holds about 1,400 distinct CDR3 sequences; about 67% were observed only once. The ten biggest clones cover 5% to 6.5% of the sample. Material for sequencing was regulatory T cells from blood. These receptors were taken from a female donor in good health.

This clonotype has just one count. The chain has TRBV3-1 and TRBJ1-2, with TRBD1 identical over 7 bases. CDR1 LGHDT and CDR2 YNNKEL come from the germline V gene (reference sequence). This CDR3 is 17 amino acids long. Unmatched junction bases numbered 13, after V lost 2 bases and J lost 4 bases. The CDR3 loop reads CASSQTGALPQSYGYTF. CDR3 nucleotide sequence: TGTGCCAGCAGCCAAACAGGGGCCCTTCCACAGTCCTATGGCTACACCTTC.

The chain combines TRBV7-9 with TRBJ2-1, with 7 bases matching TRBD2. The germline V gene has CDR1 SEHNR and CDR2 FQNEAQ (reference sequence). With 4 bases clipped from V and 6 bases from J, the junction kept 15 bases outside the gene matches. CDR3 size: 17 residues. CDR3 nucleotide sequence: TGTGCCAGCAGCTCAGTGGAGGCTAGCGGTCTTCGCAATGAGCAGTTCTTC. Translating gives CASSSVEASGLRNEQFF.

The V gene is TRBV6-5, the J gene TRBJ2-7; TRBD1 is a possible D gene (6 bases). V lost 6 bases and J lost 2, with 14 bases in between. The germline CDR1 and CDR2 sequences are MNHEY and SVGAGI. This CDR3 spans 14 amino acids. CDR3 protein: CASSFLSGAYEQYF. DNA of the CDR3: TGTGCCAGCAGCTTCCTTTCAGGGGCCTACGAGCAGTACTTC.

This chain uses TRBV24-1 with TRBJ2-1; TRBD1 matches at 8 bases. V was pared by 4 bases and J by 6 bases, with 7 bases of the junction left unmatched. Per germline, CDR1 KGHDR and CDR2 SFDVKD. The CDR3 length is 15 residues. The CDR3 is CATSESGGRGNEQFF. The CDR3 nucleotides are TGTGCCACCAGTGAGTCAGGGGGCCGGGGCAATGAGCAGTTCTTC.

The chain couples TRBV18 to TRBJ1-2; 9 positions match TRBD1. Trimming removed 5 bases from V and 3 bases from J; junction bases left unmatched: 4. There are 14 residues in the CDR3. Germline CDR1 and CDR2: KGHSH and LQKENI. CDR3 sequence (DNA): TGTGCCAGCTCAGGACAGGGGATGGACTATGGCTACACCTTC. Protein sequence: CASSGQGMDYGYTF.

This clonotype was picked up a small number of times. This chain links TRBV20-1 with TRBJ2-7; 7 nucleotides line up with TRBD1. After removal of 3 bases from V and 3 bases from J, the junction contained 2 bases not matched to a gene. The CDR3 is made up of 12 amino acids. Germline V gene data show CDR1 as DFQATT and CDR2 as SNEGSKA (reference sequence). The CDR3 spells CSARGQNYEQYF. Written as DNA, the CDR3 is TGCAGTGCTAGGGGACAGAACTACGAGCAGTACTTC.

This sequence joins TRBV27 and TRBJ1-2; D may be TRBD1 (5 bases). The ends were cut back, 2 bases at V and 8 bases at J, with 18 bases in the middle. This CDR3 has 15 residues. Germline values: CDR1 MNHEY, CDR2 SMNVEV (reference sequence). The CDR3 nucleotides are TGTGCCAGCAGTTTAACAGGTTGGAGTCTTTCGGGCTACACCTTC. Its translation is CASSLTGWSLSGYTF.

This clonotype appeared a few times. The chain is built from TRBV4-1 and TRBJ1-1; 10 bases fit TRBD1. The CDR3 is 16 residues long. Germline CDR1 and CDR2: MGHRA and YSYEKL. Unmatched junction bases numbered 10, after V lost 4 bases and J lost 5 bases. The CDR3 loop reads CASSRLDRGPRTEAFF. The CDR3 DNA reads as TGCGCCAGCAGCCGCTTAGACAGGGGGCCTAGGACTGAAGCTTTCTTT.

For the CDR3, the DNA is TGTGCCAGCAGCTCACCGACAGGGTTCGACGAGCAGTACTTC. This sequence encodes CASSSPTGFDEQYF. The chain uses TRBV7-2 and TRBJ2-7; 7 bases map to TRBD1. Germline CDR1 is SGHTA and CDR2 is FQGNSA. The CDR3 loop spans 14 amino acids. Germline trimming cut 4 bases from V and 5 bases from J; bases unmatched to any gene: 8.

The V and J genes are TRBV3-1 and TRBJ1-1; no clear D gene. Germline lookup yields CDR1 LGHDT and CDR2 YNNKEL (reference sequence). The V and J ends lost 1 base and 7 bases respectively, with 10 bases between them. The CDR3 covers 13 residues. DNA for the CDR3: TGTGCCAGCAGCCAAGGTGGCGGGATTGAAGCTTTCTTT. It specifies CASSQGGGIEAFF.

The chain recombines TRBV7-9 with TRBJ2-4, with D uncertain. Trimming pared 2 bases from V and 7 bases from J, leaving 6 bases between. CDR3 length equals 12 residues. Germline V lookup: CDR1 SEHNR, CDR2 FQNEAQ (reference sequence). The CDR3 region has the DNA TGTGCCAGCAGCTTACGAACCAACATTCAGTACTTC. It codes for CASSLRTNIQYF.

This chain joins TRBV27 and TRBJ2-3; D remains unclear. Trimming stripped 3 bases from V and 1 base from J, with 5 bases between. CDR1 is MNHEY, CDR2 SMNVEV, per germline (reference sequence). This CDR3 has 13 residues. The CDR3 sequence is CASSFSGTDTQYF. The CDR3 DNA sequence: TGTGCCAGCAGTTTTTCTGGCACAGATACGCAGTATTTT.

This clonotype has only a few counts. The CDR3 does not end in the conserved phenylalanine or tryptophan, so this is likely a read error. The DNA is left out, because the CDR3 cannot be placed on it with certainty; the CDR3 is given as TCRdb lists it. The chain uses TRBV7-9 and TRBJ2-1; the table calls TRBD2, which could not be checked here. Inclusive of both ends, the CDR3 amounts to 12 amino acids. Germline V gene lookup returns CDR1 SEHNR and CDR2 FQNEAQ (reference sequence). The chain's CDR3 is CASSRSHPPFGL.

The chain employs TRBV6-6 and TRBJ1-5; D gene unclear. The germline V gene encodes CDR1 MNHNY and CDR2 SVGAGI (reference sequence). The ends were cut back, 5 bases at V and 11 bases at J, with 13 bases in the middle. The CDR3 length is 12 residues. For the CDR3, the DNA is TGTGCCAGCAGTCGGGAATTGAAGTCCCAGCATTTT. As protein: CASSRELKSQHF.

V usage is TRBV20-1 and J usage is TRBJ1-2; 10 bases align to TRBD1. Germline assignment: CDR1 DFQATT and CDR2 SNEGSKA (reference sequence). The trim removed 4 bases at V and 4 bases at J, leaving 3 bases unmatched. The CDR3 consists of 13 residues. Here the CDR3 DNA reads TGCAGTGCTAACAGACAGGGGGCCTATGGCTACACCTTC. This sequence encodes CSANRQGAYGYTF.

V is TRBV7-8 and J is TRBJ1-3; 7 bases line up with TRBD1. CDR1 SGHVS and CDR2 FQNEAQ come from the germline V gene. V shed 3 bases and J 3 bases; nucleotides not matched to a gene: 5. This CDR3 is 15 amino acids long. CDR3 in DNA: TGTGCCAGCAGCTTGTGGGGGGACAGTGGAAACACCATATATTTT. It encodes CASSLWGDSGNTIYF.

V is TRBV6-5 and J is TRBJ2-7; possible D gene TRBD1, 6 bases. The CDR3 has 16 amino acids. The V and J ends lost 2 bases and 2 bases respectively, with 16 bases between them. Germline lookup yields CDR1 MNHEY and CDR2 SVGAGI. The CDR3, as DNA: TGTGCCAGCAGTTACGAGACTCAACAGGGTGCCTACGAGCAGTACTTC. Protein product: CASSYETQQGAYEQYF.

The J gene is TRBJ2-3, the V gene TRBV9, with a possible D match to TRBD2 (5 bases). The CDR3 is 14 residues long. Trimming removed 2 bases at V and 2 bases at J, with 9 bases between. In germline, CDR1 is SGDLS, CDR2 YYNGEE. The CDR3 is CASSVDLATDTQYF. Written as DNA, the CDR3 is TGTGCCAGCAGCGTCGATCTAGCCACAGATACGCAGTATTTT.

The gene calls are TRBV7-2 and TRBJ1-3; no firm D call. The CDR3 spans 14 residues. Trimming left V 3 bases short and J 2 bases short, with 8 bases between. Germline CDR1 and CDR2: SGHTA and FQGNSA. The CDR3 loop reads CASSFREPGNTIYF. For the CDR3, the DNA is TGTGCCAGCAGCTTTAGGGAACCTGGAAACACCATATATTTT.

CDR3 sequence (DNA): TGTGCCAGCTCGGGGAACACTGAAGCTTTCTTT. This translates into CASSGNTEAFF. This chain links TRBV18 with TRBJ1-1; D remains unclear. CDR3 length: 11 residues. Trimming cost V 6 bases and J 1 base, with 3 bases left between them. Germline V gene sequence: CDR1 KGHSH, CDR2 LQKENI.

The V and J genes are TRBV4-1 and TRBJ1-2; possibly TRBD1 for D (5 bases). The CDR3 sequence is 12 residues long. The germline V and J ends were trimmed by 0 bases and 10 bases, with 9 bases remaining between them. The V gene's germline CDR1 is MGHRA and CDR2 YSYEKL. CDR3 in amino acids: CASSQDRGYYTF. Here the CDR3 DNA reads TGCGCCAGCAGCCAAGATCGGGGGTACTACACCTTC.

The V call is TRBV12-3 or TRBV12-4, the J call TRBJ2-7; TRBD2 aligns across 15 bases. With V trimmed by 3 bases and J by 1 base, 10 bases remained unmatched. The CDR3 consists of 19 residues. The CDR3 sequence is CASSFESGLAGGGSYEQYF. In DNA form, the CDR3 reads TGTGCCAGCAGTTTCGAGTCGGGACTAGCGGGAGGTGGGTCCTACGAGCAGTACTTC.

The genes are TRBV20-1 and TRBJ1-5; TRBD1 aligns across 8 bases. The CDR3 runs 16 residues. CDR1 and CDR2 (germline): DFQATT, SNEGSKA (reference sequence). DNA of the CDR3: TGCACCGAGGGGACAGGCGCTCCTTATAGCAATCAGCCCCAGCATTTT. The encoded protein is CTEGTGAPYSNQPQHF.

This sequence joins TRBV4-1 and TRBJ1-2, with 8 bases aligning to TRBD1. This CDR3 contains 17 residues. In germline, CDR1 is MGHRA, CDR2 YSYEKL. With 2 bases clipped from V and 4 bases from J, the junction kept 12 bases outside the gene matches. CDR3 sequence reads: CASSQPNSGTGVYGYTF. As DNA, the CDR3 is TGCGCCAGCAGCCAACCCAACTCCGGGACAGGTGTCTATGGCTACACCTTC.